The 7 T cell receptor beta chains given below trace back to one sample, sequenced in a study of blood T cell repertoires in COVID-19. This table comes from immunoSEQ multiplex PCR, and its TCRdb copy is limited to in-frame clones, with some not included. The repertoire holds roughly 430,000 clones, with approximately 88% as singletons. Material for sequencing was PBMCs or T cells enriched from blood (not recorded which). The receptors were gathered from a woman aged 40 to 49 with acute COVID-19.

This chain links TRBV5-1 with TRBJ1-1, with 8 bases fitting TRBD1. The CDR3 sequence is 15 residues long. Unmatched junction bases numbered 8, after V lost 4 bases and J lost 3 bases. Germline CDR1 reads SGHRS; CDR2 reads YFSETQ. DNA of the CDR3: TGCGCCAGCAGCACGGGGACAGGTTTTTACACTGAAGCTTTCTTT. It yields the protein CASSTGTGFYTEAFF.

The chain uses TRBV5-8 and TRBJ1-1; D gene unclear. V dropped 2 bases and J dropped 4 bases, with 6 bases sitting between them. Germline CDR1 reads SGHTS; CDR2 reads YDEGEE. The CDR3 loop spans 12 amino acids. The CDR3 DNA sequence: TGTGCCAGCAGCTTACGGGGCACTGAAGCTTTCTTT. It codes for CASSLRGTEAFF.

V usage is TRBV5-1 and J usage is TRBJ2-1, with 8 bases that match TRBD1. This CDR3 region has 14 residues. V shed 0 bases and J 8 bases; nucleotides not matched to a gene: 4. Germline lookup yields CDR1 SGHRS and CDR2 YFSETQ. The CDR3: CASSLVQGGYEQFF. CDR3 sequence (DNA): TGCGCCAGCAGCTTGGTACAGGGGGGCTATGAGCAGTTCTTC.

This rearrangement joins TRBV12-3 or TRBV12-4 to TRBJ1-1; D remains unclear. The CDR3 totals 13 residues. Trimming cost V 6 bases and J 5 bases, with 13 bases left between them. The CDR3 spells CASSPTQATEAFF. The CDR3 DNA is TGTGCCAGCAGCCCCACCCAGGCGACTGAAGCTTTCTTT.

This chain connects TRBV9 to TRBJ1-3; no firm D call. Germline V gene data show CDR1 as SGDLS and CDR2 as YYNGEE. The CDR3 spans 13 residues. V lost 3 bases and J 6 bases, leaving 10 bases between the germline ends. CDR3 region: CASSGGSPNTIYF. The CDR3 DNA reads as TGTGCCAGCAGCGGAGGATCCCCAAACACCATATATTTT.

The rearrangement joins TRBV2 to TRBJ2-3; a weak D match, TRBD2 (6 bases). The germline gives CDR1 SNHLY, CDR2 FYNNEI. The CDR3 loop spans 15 amino acids. Trimming took off 5 bases at V and 1 base at J, with 13 bases between the two ends. CDR3 DNA sequence: TGTGCCAGCAGTCGGCCTAGCGAGGGCACAGATACGCAGTATTTT. The encoded protein is CASSRPSEGTDTQYF.

This clone was found once. This chain joins TRBV24-1 and TRBJ2-7, with 7 bases that match TRBD1. The CDR3 contains 13 residues. Germline assignment: CDR1 KGHDR and CDR2 SFDVKD. Unmatched junction bases numbered 11, after V lost 4 bases and J lost 12 bases. The CDR3 sequence: CATSDYDRVRWYF. As DNA, the CDR3 is TGTGCCACCAGTGACTACGACAGGGTTAGGTGGTACTTC.